A selection of T cell receptor beta chains follows, all from one sample in a study of post-analysis software for immune sequencing data. TCRdb passed the PCR reads through MiXCR, listing each CDR3 protein once. The sample comprises 150,000 to 200,000 distinct CDR3 sequences, 35% to 40% of which are singletons, and roughly 28% rests with the top ten. The sample consisted of blood, taken after autologous hematopoietic stem cell transplantation. The receptors originated from a girl aged 10-17 years with multiple sclerosis. Each CDR3 is given with its conserved first and last residue.

TRBV6-1	TRBJ2-3	14	CASRETSYTDTQYF
TRBV12-3/TRBV12-4	TRBJ2-3	18	CASSDLLAGPHRADTQYF
TRBV4-1	TRBJ2-7	15	CASSQTADSPYEQYF
TRBV30	TRBJ2-7	14	CAWSVQGGSYEQYF
TRBV7-2	TRBJ1-2	14	CASARSGADYGYTF
TRBV6-5	TRBJ2-5	11	CASSHGWEQYF
TRBV29-1	TRBJ2-7	14	CSVEDGQGIHEQYF
TRBV20-1	TRBJ2-1	18	CSADNLYMSMGPYNEQFF
TRBV12-3/TRBV12-4	TRBJ1-4	12	CASSYDSEKLFF
TRBV20-1	TRBJ1-2	15	CSAGDRDSDLYGYTF
TRBV7-9	TRBJ1-1	14	CASNNRDRAAEAFF
TRBV9	TRBJ2-5	14	CASSERQHQETQYF
TRBV12-3/TRBV12-4	TRBJ2-6	13	CARKGDGANVLTF
TRBV20-1	TRBJ2-1	15	CSASSLAGGHHEQFF
TRBV27	TRBJ1-1	15	CASSSPWGPNTEAFF
TRBV7-8	TRBJ2-1	15	CASSLVVIAHNEQFF
TRBV2	TRBJ1-2	15	CASSDKGRPPYGYTF
TRBV20-1	TRBJ2-7	14	CSARGRETSYEQYF
TRBV28	TRBJ2-7	14	CASSLFGSYNEQYF
TRBV5-6	TRBJ2-5	16	CASSLELNRGQETQYF
TRBV5-6	TRBJ1-2	15	CASSPQDSLNYGYTF
TRBV5-1	TRBJ2-7	16	CASSLSGTSGRKVQYF
TRBV7-2	TRBJ1-2	17	CASSLTRGGRKFYGCTF
TRBV29-1	TRBJ2-1	13	CSVPTRSTAEQFF
TRBV6-6	TRBJ1-2	16	CASSYSETGMNYGYTF
TRBV4-1	NA	16	CASSSQGTSGSDEQYF
TRBV20-1	TRBJ1-1	14	CSATHYGVNTEAFF
TRBV20-1	TRBJ2-7	15	CSARDRGANDYEQYF
TRBV6-6	TRBJ2-5	14	CASSYGTTKETQYF
TRBV4-1	TRBJ1-1	19	CASSQDPETGDVMNTEAFF
TRBV27	TRBJ2-3	18	CASSLSVLAGEETDTQYF
TRBV27	TRBJ2-3	13	CASSLSVTDTQYF
TRBV6-5	TRBJ2-1	16	CASSWAIRLVSPEQFF
TRBV28	TRBJ1-2	14	CASSPPQQAYGYTF
TRBV20-1	TRBJ2-3	14	CSAPDRGDTDTQYF
TRBV5-1	TRBJ1-1	13	CASSLQANTEAFF
TRBV11-2	TRBJ2-2	17	CASSSPVLAGVNGELFF
TRBV10-2	TRBJ2-5	11	CASSGPGTQYF
TRBV29-1	TRBJ2-7	13	CSVARATRGEQYF
TRBV7-8	TRBJ2-1	14	CASTLWGSGNEQFF
TRBV20-1	TRBJ1-5	17	CSASRVIAGYSNQPQHF
TRBV12-3/TRBV12-4	TRBJ2-5	13	CARPGRFEETQYF
TRBV7-2	TRBJ2-7	15	CASSPIQGGSYEQYF
TRBV29-1	TRBJ2-1	11	CSVEGRNEQFF
TRBV6-6	TRBJ1-1	15	CASSYSGGGNTEAFF
TRBV27	TRBJ1-6	15	CASSPRTGVVSPLHF
TRBV28	TRBJ2-2	17	CASSTSGRALGTGERFF
TRBV21-1	TRBJ2-2	16	CASSKVTMDHAGELFF
TRBV15	TRBJ2-5	15	CATSRRSGSAETQYF
TRBV11-2	TRBJ2-6	16	CASSLEGGTGANVLTF
TRBV11-1	TRBJ2-1	13	CASATGAYNEQFF
TRBV24-1	TRBJ2-5	15	CAASDLGHHPETQYF
TRBV18	TRBJ2-2	13	CASSPQITGELFF
TRBV7-2	TRBJ2-7	15	CASSPRTSGVYEQYF